The 15 T cell receptor beta chains listed next were all sequenced from one sample in a study of T cells after yellow fever vaccination (dated by TCRdb to the late 2010s). Library generation was performed with 5' RACE. TCRdb names Illumina HiSeq 2500 as the instrument used. The raw public reads went through TCRdb reprocessing: fastp at Q25, MiXCR clone calling, in-frame beta chains kept. Each entry merges the rows of one CDR3 protein and shows their most common DNA and genes. The sample table shows about 160,000 distinct CDR3 sequences, and around 7% are seen once. The ten biggest clones cover roughly 2.5% of the sample. What this sample's treatment or condition label stands for: live attenuated yellow fever vaccine strain. The material was CD4+ T cells sorted from PBMCs, obtained 5 days after the first yellow fever vaccination. The source of these receptors is a young man who received the YFV17D yellow fever vaccine.

This clonotype was counted at least ten times. The rearrangement joins TRBV29-1 to TRBJ2-2; 14 bases map to TRBD2. This CDR3 is 14 amino acids long. Looked up from germline, CDR1 is SQVTM and CDR2 is ANQGSEA. V was pared by 6 bases and J by 5 bases, with 2 bases of the junction left unmatched. This CDR3 reads CSVGTSGGTGELFF. The DNA for the CDR3 is TGCAGCGTGGGGACTAGCGGGGGTACCGGGGAGCTGTTTTTT.

This clonotype was seen at least ten times. The gene calls are TRBV5-1 and TRBJ1-1; no firm D call. Looked up from germline, CDR1 is SGHRS and CDR2 is YFSETQ. This CDR3 is 13 amino acids long. Trimming pared 4 bases from V and 3 bases from J, leaving 10 bases between. The CDR3 region is CASSGWEHTEAFF. The CDR3 coding sequence is TGCGCCAGCAGCGGGTGGGAGCACACTGAAGCTTTCTTT.

This clonotype occurred a few times. This chain links TRBV30 with TRBJ1-2; tentative D call: TRBD1 (6 bases). The V gene's germline CDR1 is GTSNPN and CDR2 SVGIG (reference sequence). The V end lost 4 bases, the J end lost 5 bases, and 14 bases lay between the germline ends. The CDR3 contains 13 residues. CDR3 amino acids: CAWNDRGAYGYTF. CDR3 coding DNA: TGTGCCTGGAACGACCGGGGGGCGTATGGCTACACCTTC. Using reference TRBV30 and TRBJ1-2 for the parts outside the CDR3, the full variable domain is SQTIHQWPATLVQPVGSPLSLECTVEGTSNPNLYWYRQAAGRGLQLLFYSVGIGQISSEVPQNLSASRPQDRQFILSSKKLLLSDSGFYLCAWNDRGAYGYTFGSGTRLTVV.

The table lists this clonotype with a few counts. The J gene is TRBJ2-7, the V gene TRBV20-1, with D perhaps matching TRBD1 (6 bases). The germline CDR1 and CDR2 sequences are DFQATT and SNEGSKA (reference sequence). Trimming took off 6 bases at V and 0 bases at J, with 15 bases between the two ends. CDR3 size: 14 residues. The CDR3 is CSAMTGAGSYEQYV. CDR3 DNA: TGCAGTGCCATGACAGGCGCGGGCTCCTACGAGCAGTACGTC.

This clonotype was observed many times. The CDR3 nucleotides read TGCGCCAGCAGCTATCGACAGGGTGAGATCACAGATACGCAGTATTTT. The encoded protein is CASSYRQGEITDTQYF. This chain joins TRBV5-1 and TRBJ2-3; 7 bases are shared with TRBD1. CDR1 and CDR2 from the germline V gene are SGHRS and YFSETQ. The CDR3 has 16 amino acids. V gave up 3 bases and J gave up 2 bases; unmatched junction bases: 9.

The V call is TRBV20-1, the J call TRBJ2-3, with a weak D call TRBD2 (6 bases). This CDR3 comprises 14 residues. Germline loops: CDR1 DFQATT, CDR2 SNEGSKA (reference sequence). V lost 7 bases and J lost 2, with 16 bases in between. This chain's CDR3 is CSGVGGAPTDTQYF. CDR3 nucleotides: TGCAGTGGGGTGGGCGGGGCGCCCACAGATACGCAGTATTTT.

This clonotype was seen a handful of times. The chain uses TRBV18 and TRBJ1-4, with D uncertain. This CDR3 contains 13 residues. V gave up 0 bases and J gave up 8 bases, with 7 bases separating them. The germline V gene has CDR1 KGHSH and CDR2 LQKENI. DNA for the CDR3: TGTGCCAGCTCACCACCCGTGAGAGAAAAACTGTTTTTT. This gives the protein CASSPPVREKLFF. The whole variable domain, filled in from reference TRBV18 and TRBJ1-4, reads NAGVMQNPRHLVRRRGQEARLRCSPMKGHSHVYWYRQLPEEGLKFMVYLQKENIIDESGMPKERFSAEFPKEGPSILRIQQVVRGDSAAYFCASSPPVREKLFFGSGTQLSVL.

This clonotype appeared a few times. The genes are TRBV10-3 and TRBJ1-5, with D possibly matching TRBD1 (6 bases). The ends were cut back, 9 bases at V and 3 bases at J, with 9 bases in the middle. CDR1 is ENHRY and CDR2 is SYGVKD in the germline V gene. CDR3 length: 12 residues. In DNA, the CDR3 is TGTGCCATTGGACAGCTCAATCAGCCCCAGCATTTT. It codes for CAIGQLNQPQHF.

This clonotype was picked up many times. This chain uses TRBV15 with TRBJ2-6; D might be TRBD1 or TRBD2, each matching 5 bases. CDR3 length: 18 residues. Germline lookup yields CDR1 LNHNV and CDR2 YYDKDF (reference sequence). V lost 5 bases to trimming and J lost 0 bases, with 17 bases between them. This CDR3 reads CATSGGERIPSGANVLTF. CDR3 nucleotides: TGTGCCACCAGCGGGGGAGAGAGGATCCCCTCTGGGGCCAACGTCCTGACTTTC.

The gene calls are TRBV4-2 and TRBJ1-1, with D hard to call. The CDR3 has 15 amino acids. Trimming took 1 base from V and 1 from J, leaving 10 bases between them. Germline CDR1 and CDR2: LGHNA and YNFKEQ. The CDR3 DNA reads TGTGCCAGCAGCCAAGTTCAACAGCAGAACACTGAAGCTTTCTTT. Amino acid sequence: CASSQVQQQNTEAFF.

This clonotype was counted between two and nine times. The rearrangement uses TRBV20-1 and TRBJ2-5; D call uncertain. The CDR3 totals 14 residues. Germline loops: CDR1 DFQATT, CDR2 SNEGSKA (reference sequence). Trimming shortened V by 5 bases and J by 5 bases, and 18 bases separated the two germline ends. CDR3 loop: CSAPSPPSAETQYF. DNA of the CDR3: TGCAGTGCTCCGTCCCCCCCGAGTGCGGAGACCCAGTACTTC.

Ten or more counts support this clonotype. The chain employs TRBV5-1 and TRBJ2-3, with 9 bases that match TRBD1. Looked up from germline, CDR1 is SGHRS and CDR2 is YFSETQ. The CDR3 length is 15 residues. Unmatched junction bases numbered 4, after V lost 3 bases and J lost 2 bases. The CDR3 region is CASSWDRADTDTQYF. The CDR3 coding sequence is TGCGCCAGCAGCTGGGACAGGGCTGACACAGATACGCAGTATTTT. The full variable domain, in which reference TRBV5-1 and TRBJ2-3 provide the parts outside the CDR3, is KAGVTQTPRYLIKTRGQQVTLSCSPISGHRSVSWYQQTPGQGLQFLFEYFSETQRNKGNFPGRFSGRQFSNSRSEMNVSTLELGDSALYLCASSWDRADTDTQYFGPGTRLTVL.

This clonotype was recorded at least ten times. V and J are TRBV7-3 and TRBJ1-1; a weak D match, TRBD1 (5 bases). The CDR3 runs to 15 residues. V was shortened by 4 bases and J by 1 base, with 13 bases between the two germline ends. Germline V gene sequence: CDR1 SGHTA, CDR2 FQGTGA. CDR3 residues: CASSWSPGRNTEAFF. Here the CDR3 DNA reads TGTGCCAGCAGCTGGTCCCCAGGGAGGAACACTGAAGCTTTCTTT. Based on the CDR3 plus reference TRBV7-3 and TRBJ1-1, the full variable domain is GAGVSQTPSNKVTEKGKYVELRCDPISGHTALYWYRQSLGQGPEFLIYFQGTGAADDSGLPNDRFFAVRPEGSVSTLKIQRTERGDSAVYLCASSWSPGRNTEAFFGQGTRLTVV.

There are many counts of this clonotype. V usage is TRBV7-3 and J usage is TRBJ2-3; tentatively, D is TRBD1 (6 bases). The germline V gene encodes CDR1 SGHTA and CDR2 FQGTGA. V dropped 2 bases and J dropped 7 bases, with 13 bases sitting between them. The CDR3 length is 14 residues. The CDR3 reads CASSLSGTTNTQYF. The CDR3 DNA reads TGTGCCAGCAGCTTATCCGGGACAACGAATACGCAGTATTTT. Full variable domain (rest looked up from reference TRBV7-3 and TRBJ2-3): GAGVSQTPSNKVTEKGKYVELRCDPISGHTALYWYRQSLGQGPEFLIYFQGTGAADDSGLPNDRFFAVRPEGSVSTLKIQRTERGDSAVYLCASSLSGTTNTQYFGPGTRLTVL.

This clonotype was counted many times. The chain links TRBV5-1 to TRBJ2-3, with D perhaps TRBD2 (6 bases). V shed 0 bases and J shed 9 bases, with 11 bases lying between them. The CDR3 is 13 residues long. Germline-derived CDR1 and CDR2 are SGHRS and YFSETQ. In nucleotides, the CDR3 is TGCGCCAGCAGCTTGGTGGAGGGTGGGACGCAGTATTTT. Protein product: CASSLVEGGTQYF. The variable domain in full, with the rest retrieved from reference TRBV5-1 and TRBJ2-3, is KAGVTQTPRYLIKTRGQQVTLSCSPISGHRSVSWYQQTPGQGLQFLFEYFSETQRNKGNFPGRFSGRQFSNSRSEMNVSTLELGDSALYLCASSLVEGGTQYFGPGTRLTVL.